The next 12 T cell receptor beta chains were all read from a single sample in a study of OX40 agonist ivuxolimab in advanced cancers. Here immunoSEQ multiplex PCR was the method, and the copy in TCRdb shows in-frame clones only, minus some. Here the sample spans tens of thousands of clones, approximately 90% being singletons. The sample was CD4+ or CD8+ T cells sorted from blood, taken in a trial of the OX40 agonist ivuxolimab. The origin of the receptors is an adult with an advanced solid tumor such as melanoma, head and neck, liver or kidney cancer.

This chain connects TRBV30 to TRBJ2-7; no definite D call. The CDR3 runs 14 residues. V was shortened by 3 bases and J by 5 bases, with 17 bases between the two germline ends. Germline lookup yields CDR1 GTSNPN and CDR2 SVGIG (reference sequence). The DNA of the CDR3 is TGTGCCTGGAGCGAAGGTTACGTCACCCACGAGCAGTACTTC. Residues: CAWSEGYVTHEQYF. Full variable domain (outside the CDR3, taken from reference TRBV30 and TRBJ2-7): SQTIHQWPATLVQPVGSPLSLECTVEGTSNPNLYWYRQAAGRGLQLLFYSVGIGQISSEVPQNLSASRPQDRQFILSSKKLLLSDSGFYLCAWSEGYVTHEQYFGPGTRLTVT.

V is TRBV6-5 and J is TRBJ1-2; tentative D call: TRBD1 (5 bases). The CDR3 extends over 14 amino acids. The germline V and J ends were trimmed by 6 bases and 6 bases, with 17 bases remaining between them. Per germline, CDR1 MNHEY and CDR2 SVGAGI. The DNA for the CDR3 is TGTGCCAGCAGAACCACTCCAGGGATAGATGGCTACACCTTC. Protein product: CASRTTPGIDGYTF.

This chain connects TRBV6-5 to TRBJ2-2; D not resolved. Germline CDR1 and CDR2: MNHEY and SVGAGI. The CDR3 contains 15 residues. The V and J ends lost 1 base and 0 bases respectively, with 6 bases between them. The CDR3 nucleotides are TGTGCCAGCAGTTACTACGGGCCGAACACCGGGGAGCTGTTTTTT. Translating gives CASSYYGPNTGELFF.

Worth noting for this clone: The junction shows a germline mismatch at one end, possibly a read error. The chain combines TRBV6-5 with TRBJ2-3; D possibly uses TRBD1 or TRBD2 (5 bases each). Germline V CDR1 and CDR2: MNHEY, SVGAGI. The CDR3 has 13 residues. CDR3 sequence reads: CASWSIPGPPRIF. The CDR3 DNA is TGTGCCAGCTGGTCGATACCGGGACCCCCGAGGATTTTT.

This clone was detected only once. The chain couples TRBV13 to TRBJ2-7, with TRBD1 matching over 7 bases. Germline CDR1 is PRHDT and CDR2 is FYEKMQ (reference sequence). The CDR3 extends over 14 amino acids. Trimming at V came to 0 bases and at J to 5 bases, leaving 4 bases not matched to a gene. CDR3 region: CASSLGTGENEQYF. CDR3 coding DNA: TGTGCCAGCAGCTTAGGTACAGGGGAAAACGAGCAGTACTTC.

The V call is TRBV27, the J call TRBJ1-1; 7 bases map to TRBD1. From germline, CDR1 is MNHEY and CDR2 SMNVEV (reference sequence). V lost 2 bases, J lost 3 bases, and 0 bases stayed unmatched. This CDR3 comprises 13 residues. In nucleotides, the CDR3 is TGTGCCAGCAGTTTAGACAGGGACACTGAAGCTTTCTTT. This codes for CASSLDRDTEAFF.

The chain couples TRBV7-7 to TRBJ2-2, with D perhaps assigned TRBD1 or TRBD2 (5 bases each). Looked up from germline, CDR1 is SSHAT and CDR2 is FNYEAQ (reference sequence). CDR3 size: 17 residues. V was shortened by 1 base and J by 3 bases, with 15 bases between the two germline ends. The CDR3 DNA sequence: TGTGCCAGCAGCTTAGATGGCCGGGACCCACACACCGGGGAGCTGTTTTTT. Its translation is CASSLDGRDPHTGELFF.

The chain combines TRBV2 with TRBJ2-7, with 10 nucleotides matching TRBD1. In germline, CDR1 is SNHLY, CDR2 FYNNEI. The CDR3 extends over 13 amino acids. J gave up 4 bases and V 10 bases, and 7 bases lay outside the gene matches. CDR3 residues: CATLRDRGYEQYF. CDR3 bases: TGTGCCACCCTCCGGGACAGGGGTTACGAGCAGTACTTC.

About this clone: Because the CDR3 is missing its conserved closing phenylalanine or tryptophan, this is likely a read error. Because the CDR3's place on the DNA is in doubt, the DNA is left out and the CDR3 is given as listed by TCRdb. The chain uses TRBV28 and TRBJ1-4; TRBD1 was called by the table and not checked on the DNA. Germline V gene data show CDR1 as MDHEN and CDR2 as SYDVKM. From its first to its last residue, the CDR3 has 15 amino acids. The chain's CDR3 is CASSSGIYRDRVLLG.

The table lists this clone with a count of one. The V gene is TRBV28, the J gene TRBJ2-7, with TRBD1 matching 10 bases. The germline V gene has CDR1 MDHEN and CDR2 SYDVKM. Unmatched junction bases numbered 10, after V lost 6 bases and J lost 2 bases. The CDR3 is 16 amino acids. The CDR3 nucleotides read TGTGCCAGCAGACCTACTCCGGGACAGGGGCCCTACGAGCAGTACTTC. Its translation: CASRPTPGQGPYEQYF. Drawing the rest from reference TRBV28 and TRBJ2-7, the complete variable domain is DVKVTQSSRYLVKRTGEKVFLECVQDMDHENMFWYRQDPGLGLRLIYFSYDVKMKEKGDIPEGYSVSREKKERFSLILESASTNQTSMYLCASRPTPGQGPYEQYFGPGTRLTVT.

This chain uses TRBV4-3 with TRBJ2-3, with D uncertain. Germline assignment: CDR1 LGHNA and CDR2 YSLEER. Trimming pared 0 bases from V and 0 bases from J, leaving 7 bases between. The length of the CDR3 is 15 residues. DNA for the CDR3: TGCGCCAGCAGCCAAGATTCGTACAGCACAGATACGCAGTATTTT. It is translated as CASSQDSYSTDTQYF.

V gene TRBV7-6 combines with J gene TRBJ2-5; D is perhaps TRBD1 (5 bases). The CDR3 totals 14 residues. V gave up 5 bases and J gave up 4 bases, with 14 bases separating them. Germline V gives CDR1 SGHVS, CDR2 FNYEAQ. The CDR3 reads CASSRRDWRETQYF. The CDR3 bases are TGTGCCAGCAGCCGCAGGGATTGGAGAGAGACCCAGTACTTC.